This TCR beta chain was retrieved from a study of spatial heterogeneity in lung cancer. For the study at large: There was a strong correlation between the counts of TCR transcripts measured in tumor regions and a T cell transcriptional module score that was calculated from matched bulk RNA-seq. Findings of the study overall: Mutation tallies in tumors tracked expanded intratumoral alpha and beta TCR counts.

One entry per CDR3 protein results from TCRdb running MiXCR on the 5' RACE reads. The sample contains 5,500 to 8,000 distinct CDR3 sequences, 11% to 15% of which appear only once. This clonotype was seen a handful of times. The antigen is unknown. The time point was: sample taken at primary tumor resection. The CDR3 is 14 amino acids. Germline V gene sequence: CDR1 SEHNR, CDR2 FQNEAQ (reference sequence). Trimming pared 7 bases from V and 0 bases from J, leaving 10 bases between. The rearrangement uses TRBV7-9 and TRBJ2-1; TRBD2 might be the D (5 bases). Sequences were derived from lung tumor tissue, sampled at surgery. The TCR comes from a male donor with early-stage non-small cell lung cancer. CDR3 bases: TGTGCCAGCATCCCTCGGGGCTCCTACAATGAGCAGTTCTTC. It codes for CASIPRGSYNEQFF.